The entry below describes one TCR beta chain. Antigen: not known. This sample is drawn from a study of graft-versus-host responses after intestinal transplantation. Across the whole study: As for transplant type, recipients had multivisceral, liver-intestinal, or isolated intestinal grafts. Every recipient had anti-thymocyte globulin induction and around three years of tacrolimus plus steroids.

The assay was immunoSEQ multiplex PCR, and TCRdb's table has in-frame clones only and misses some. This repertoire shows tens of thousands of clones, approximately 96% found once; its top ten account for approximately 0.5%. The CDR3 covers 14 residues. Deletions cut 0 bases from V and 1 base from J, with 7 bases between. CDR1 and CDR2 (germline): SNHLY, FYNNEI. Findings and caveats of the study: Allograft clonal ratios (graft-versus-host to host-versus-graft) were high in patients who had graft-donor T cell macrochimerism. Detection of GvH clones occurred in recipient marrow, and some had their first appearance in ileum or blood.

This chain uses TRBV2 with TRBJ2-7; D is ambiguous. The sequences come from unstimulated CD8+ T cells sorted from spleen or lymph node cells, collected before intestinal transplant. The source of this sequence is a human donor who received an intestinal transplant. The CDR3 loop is CASSEARLSYEQYF. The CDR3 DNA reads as TGTGCCAGCAGTGAAGCGAGGCTGTCCTACGAGCAGTACTTC. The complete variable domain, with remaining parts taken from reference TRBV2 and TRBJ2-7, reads EPEVTQTPSHQVTQMGQEVILRCVPISNHLYFYWYRQILGQKVEFLVSFYNNEISEKSEIFDDQFSVERPDGSNFTLKIRSTKLEDSAMYFCASSEARLSYEQYFGPGTRLTVT.